The clone carrying this T cell receptor (beta chain) was seen repeatedly, ten times or more. Antigen unknown. Template material for amplifying TCR beta CDR3 regions consisted of RNA transcripts. HTBI primers were employed in a first-round RT-PCR of the TCR CDR3. One entry per CDR3 protein results from TCRdb running MiXCR on the multiplex PCR reads. The data show 540,000 or so distinct CDR3 sequences, with 46% seen just once and under 20% held by the top ten. The data were taken from a study of T cells in Graves' hyperthyroidism and ophthalmopathy. This CDR3 comprises 14 residues. CDR1 and CDR2 (germline): LGHNA, YNFKEQ. V shed 7 bases and J 5 bases; nucleotides not matched to a gene: 9. Study-wide points: Ophthalmopathy and stable hyperthyroidism were told apart by a 13 V-J model.

The diagnoses drew upon clinical symptoms, serum thyroxine and TRAb, thyroid ultrasound and orbital computed tomography. This chain links TRBV4-2 with TRBJ2-7, with 9 nucleotides matching TRBD1. The sequence came from an adult woman with Graves' disease, either hyperthyroidism or ophthalmopathy (not recorded which). The sequencing input was peripheral blood or thyroid tissue (not recorded which). The CDR3 protein is CASKSGTGQDEQYF. For the CDR3, the DNA is TGTGCCAGCAAGTCGGGGACAGGGCAAGACGAGCAGTACTTC.